This T cell receptor beta chain originates from a study of T cells expressing NK-cell markers. Study background: Of eight sequenced donors, seven were HCMV-seropositive and one HCMV-seronegative. Study-level findings and limits: The CD3+CD56-NKG2C+ fraction was also led by these clonotypes in a few donors.

CDR1 is DFQATT, CDR2 SNEGSKA, per germline (reference sequence). This CDR3 spans 14 amino acids. Each CDR3 protein gets one entry in TCRdb, which reprocessed the 5' RACE reads and gives no DNA. The sample table includes more than 250,000 distinct CDR3 sequences. As to this clonotype: What it recognizes is unknown.

This chain connects TRBV20-1 to TRBJ2-5; there is no DNA to check the TCRdb D call of TRBD1. Sequences were obtained from blood T cells: a sorted CD56 or NKG2C T cell subset, CD4+ or CD8+ T cells, or bulk PBMC T cells (not recorded which). This receptor was taken from a man between 18 and 35 years old in good health. This chain's CDR3 is CSAGTGASQETQYF.